The 23 T cell receptor beta chains below all came from one sample that was sequenced in a study of blood T cell repertoires in COVID-19. Sequencing used immunoSEQ multiplex PCR; TCRdb keeps in-frame clones, though not all of them. The table has approximately 160,000 clones, approximately 80% seen once. What was sequenced was peripheral blood. Receptors were obtained from a human donor in a cohort sampled during active COVID-19.

The chain employs TRBV19 and TRBJ1-1; TRBD1 agrees at 9 bases. The CDR3 is 16 residues long. The V and J ends lost 2 bases and 4 bases, in that order; junction bases with no gene match: 8. Germline-derived CDR1 and CDR2 are LNHDA and SQIVND (reference sequence). The CDR3 coding sequence is TGTGCCAGTAGTATACTACAGGGGGCCTGGAGCACTGAAGCTTTCTTT. It translates to CASSILQGAWSTEAFF.

The V call is TRBV12-5, the J call TRBJ2-3; maybe TRBD1 (5 bases). Germline values: CDR1 LGHNT, CDR2 FRNRAP. V was shortened by 2 bases and J by 4 bases, with 16 bases between the two germline ends. This CDR3 spans 16 amino acids. In nucleotides, the CDR3 is TGTGCTAGTGGTTTGAATTGGCAGGGTGGGGCAGATACGCAGTATTTT. Translated, it gives CASGLNWQGGADTQYF.

The V gene is TRBV27, the J gene TRBJ2-3, with 15 bases that match TRBD2. After removal of 5 bases from V and 6 bases from J, the junction contained 9 bases not matched to a gene. There are 17 residues in the CDR3. Germline values: CDR1 MNHEY, CDR2 SMNVEV (reference sequence). The CDR3: CASSLRRTSGGADTQYF. The CDR3 region has the DNA TGTGCCAGCAGTCTCCGCCGGACTAGCGGGGGGGCTGATACGCAGTATTTT.

In this sample, this clone turned up once. The chain recombines TRBV6-5 with TRBJ2-5; TRBD1 might be the D (6 bases). The ends were cut back, 5 bases at V and 6 bases at J, with 13 bases in the middle. This CDR3 is 13 amino acids long. The germline gives CDR1 MNHEY, CDR2 SVGAGI. This CDR3 is CASSRQDWQTQYF. The DNA for the CDR3 is TGTGCCAGCAGTCGACAGGATTGGCAGACCCAGTACTTC.

The table lists this clone with a few counts. J is TRBJ1-2 and V is TRBV6-6; perhaps TRBD1 as D (6 bases). This CDR3 is 13 amino acids long. V was trimmed by 6 bases and J by 6 bases, leaving 14 bases between them. Germline CDR1 is MNHNY and CDR2 is SVGAGI (reference sequence). The DNA for the CDR3 is TGTGCCAGCAGCTCAGGGGTACAAAATGGCTACACCTTC. Its protein product is CASSSGVQNGYTF.

The rearrangement uses TRBV19 and TRBJ1-1, with no clear D. Trimming removed 6 bases at V and 2 bases at J, with 13 bases between. Germline V gene sequence: CDR1 LNHDA, CDR2 SQIVND (reference sequence). The length of the CDR3 is 14 residues. CDR3 coding DNA: TGTGCCAGTAGGGCCCACGGAGATAACACTGAAGCTTTCTTT. The encoded protein is CASRAHGDNTEAFF.

The V call is TRBV7-8, the J call TRBJ2-5, with D perhaps TRBD1 (6 bases). Germline V lookup: CDR1 SGHVS, CDR2 FQNEAQ. CDR3 length: 16 residues. V was shortened by 1 base and J by 2 bases, with 14 bases between the two germline ends. The CDR3, as DNA: TGTGCCAGCAGCTTAGATGTTCTAGGGGGTCAAGAGACCCAGTACTTC. Protein sequence: CASSLDVLGGQETQYF.

This rearrangement joins TRBV15 to TRBJ1-2, with 7 bases matching TRBD1. Germline trimming cut 5 bases from V and 8 bases from J; bases unmatched to any gene: 11. The germline V gene encodes CDR1 LNHNV and CDR2 YYDKDF (reference sequence). The CDR3 sequence is 14 residues long. CDR3 sequence reads: CATSGGTGVDGYTF. The CDR3 bases are TGTGCCACCAGCGGAGGCACAGGGGTTGACGGCTACACCTTC. The entire variable domain, with the rest obtained from reference TRBV15 and TRBJ1-2, is as follows: DAMVIQNPRYQVTQFGKPVTLSCSQTLNHNVMYWYQQKSSQAPKLLFHYYDKDFNNEADTPDNFQSRRPNTSFCFLDIRSPGLGDTAMYLCATSGGTGVDGYTFGSGTRLTVV.

This chain connects TRBV4-3 to TRBJ1-4; tentative D call: TRBD1 (5 bases). The CDR3 consists of 18 residues. Germline lookup yields CDR1 LGHNA and CDR2 YSLEER. Trimming removed 1 base from V and 0 bases from J, with 15 bases in between. CDR3 amino acids: CASSQGDWGFPTNEKLFF. CDR3 DNA: TGCGCCAGCAGCCAAGGGGACTGGGGATTTCCAACTAATGAAAAACTGTTTTTT.

This chain joins TRBV7-2 and TRBJ2-3, with a tentative D call TRBD1 (6 bases). Germline CDR1 SGHTA, CDR2 FQGNSA. This CDR3 contains 15 residues. The ends were cut back, 1 base at V and 2 bases at J, with 10 bases in the middle. CDR3 sequence reads: CASSLEDRYTDTQYF. The CDR3 nucleotides read TGTGCCAGCAGCTTAGAGGACAGATACACAGATACGCAGTATTTT.

The rearrangement links TRBV6-1 to TRBJ2-5; 8 nucleotides line up with TRBD1. Trimming removed 2 bases from V and 5 bases from J; junction bases left unmatched: 25. CDR1 and CDR2 (germline): MNHNS, SASEGT. This CDR3 is 21 amino acids long. This CDR3 is CASSETAGQVSRAGSLETQYF. In nucleotides, the CDR3 is TGTGCCAGCAGTGAAACCGCGGGACAGGTTTCACGGGCGGGGTCCTTGGAGACCCAGTACTTC.

The chain couples TRBV7-3 to TRBJ2-7; TRBD2 matches at 9 bases. The length of the CDR3 is 15 residues. Germline lookup yields CDR1 SGHTA and CDR2 FQGTGA. Trimming at V came to 3 bases and at J to 3 bases, leaving 6 bases not matched to a gene. The CDR3 coding sequence is TGTGCCAGCAGCTTGGAAGCGGGAGGCATCTACGAGCAGTACTTC. Amino acids: CASSLEAGGIYEQYF. Full variable domain (missing parts from reference TRBV7-3 and TRBJ2-7): GAGVSQTPSNKVTEKGKYVELRCDPISGHTALYWYRQSLGQGPEFLIYFQGTGAADDSGLPNDRFFAVRPEGSVSTLKIQRTERGDSAVYLCASSLEAGGIYEQYFGPGTRLTVT.

The CDR3 here is CASSKGEGDGETQYF. In DNA form, the CDR3 reads TGTGCCAGCAGCAAAGGTGAGGGGGACGGAGAGACCCAGTACTTC. This chain uses TRBV21-1 with TRBJ2-5; TRBD1, as called in the table, went unchecked against the DNA. TRBV21-1 corresponds to a pseudogene. The CDR3 contains 15 residues.

This clone was seen a handful of times. This chain connects TRBV9 to TRBJ1-1; 8 positions agree with TRBD1. The germline V gene encodes CDR1 SGDLS and CDR2 YYNGEE. This CDR3 spans 13 amino acids. Trimming cost V 4 bases and J 6 bases; bases outside gene matches: 5. The CDR3 DNA reads TGTGCCAGCAGCACGGACAGGGTTTCTGAAGCTTTCTTT. The encoded protein is CASSTDRVSEAFF.

The chain links TRBV19 to TRBJ2-2; D is undetermined. The germline CDR1 and CDR2 sequences are LNHDA and SQIVND (reference sequence). Between the trimmed V and J ends, which lost 5 bases and 4 bases, there was a span of 11 bases. The CDR3 spans 14 residues. In DNA form, the CDR3 reads TGTGCCAGTAGTGCCACTCCGGGCACCGGGGAGCTGTTTTTT. Protein sequence: CASSATPGTGELFF.

This sequence joins TRBV5-4 and TRBJ1-5; TRBD1 aligns across 7 bases. CDR1 SGHNT and CDR2 YYREEE come from the germline V gene (reference sequence). V gave up 0 bases and J gave up 3 bases; unmatched junction bases: 3. The CDR3 length is 15 residues. The CDR3 bases are TGTGCCAGCAGCTTGGACGGGACAGCCAATCAGCCCCAGCATTTT. It is translated as CASSLDGTANQPQHF.

The V and J genes are TRBV19 and TRBJ1-2, with D possibly being TRBD1 (6 bases). This CDR3 has 13 amino acids. Per germline, CDR1 LNHDA and CDR2 SQIVND (reference sequence). V was trimmed by 7 bases and J by 8 bases, leaving 17 bases between them. CDR3 bases: TGTGCCAGTAATGGGCCGAGGCAGGGGGGCTACACCTTC. As protein: CASNGPRQGGYTF.

V usage is TRBV21-1 and J usage is TRBJ1-5. TRBV21-1 is a pseudogene. The CDR3 contains 16 residues. CDR3 sequence (DNA): TGTGCCAGCAGCCTAGGACCGGGGAACGGCAATCAGCCCCAGCATTTT. Translating gives CASSLGPGNGNQPQHF.

This sequence joins TRBV6-6 and TRBJ2-3; a possible D gene is TRBD2 (5 bases). V was clipped by 3 bases and J by 6 bases, with 13 bases between them. Germline V gene sequence: CDR1 MNHNY, CDR2 SVGAGI (reference sequence). The CDR3 sequence is 14 residues long. This CDR3 reads CASSYSPGLDTQYF. The DNA of the CDR3 is TGTGCCAGCAGTTATTCACCGGGGTTGGATACGCAGTATTTT.

The chain recombines TRBV6-1 with TRBJ1-1; unclear D gene. The germline V gene encodes CDR1 MNHNS and CDR2 SASEGT. The CDR3 extends over 13 amino acids. Trimming removed 2 bases at V and 6 bases at J, with 10 bases between. CDR3 sequence reads: CASSERSPPEAFF. In DNA form, the CDR3 reads TGTGCCAGCAGTGAACGGTCGCCCCCTGAAGCTTTCTTT.

The rearrangement links TRBV6-6 to TRBJ1-6; 9 bases are shared with TRBD1. There are 15 residues in the CDR3. CDR1 MNHNY and CDR2 SVGAGI come from the germline V gene (reference sequence). Unmatched junction bases numbered 10, after V lost 6 bases and J lost 10 bases. The CDR3 region is CASRRTGDRSSPLHF. CDR3 in DNA: TGTGCCAGCAGACGGACAGGGGATAGGTCGTCACCCCTCCACTTT.

The V and J genes are TRBV7-9 and TRBJ1-2; D unresolved. CDR1 and CDR2 (germline): SEHNR, FQNEAQ (reference sequence). Trimming removed 5 bases at V and 3 bases at J, with 13 bases between. This CDR3 region has 14 residues. CDR3 loop: CASSPGDGDYGYTF. The CDR3 nucleotides read TGTGCCAGCAGCCCCGGTGACGGGGACTATGGCTACACCTTC.

The V and J genes are TRBV27 and TRBJ1-5, with 9 bases matching TRBD1. After removal of 5 bases from V and 0 bases from J, the junction contained 8 bases not matched to a gene. The CDR3 is made up of 17 amino acids. Germline-derived CDR1 and CDR2 are MNHEY and SMNVEV (reference sequence). In DNA, the CDR3 is TGTGCCAGCAGTACCCTGGACAGGGGCTATAGCAATCAGCCCCAGCATTTT. The encoded protein is CASSTLDRGYSNQPQHF.